What follows are 10 T cell receptor beta chains derived from one specimen sequenced in a study of T-cell memory formation after mild COVID-19. Each CDR3 protein gets one entry after TCRdb re-called the 5' RACE reads with MiXCR. Of fewer than 140,000 distinct CDR3 sequences in the sample, over 10% were seen once. Input material: PBMCs or a T cell subset sorted from them (not recorded which). The receptors shown here come from an adult woman who had mild COVID-19 (a few samples of this study predate the infection). Cell type and time point are not known.

The sample holds a few counts of this clonotype. The chain uses TRBV24-1 and TRBJ2-1, with 9 bases aligning to TRBD2. Per the germline V gene, CDR1 is KGHDR and CDR2 is SFDVKD. V lost 4 bases to trimming and J lost 14 bases; unmatched junction nucleotides: 8. This CDR3 comprises 13 residues. The CDR3 spells CATSEEGGRVEFF. The CDR3 DNA follows: TGTGCCACCAGTGAAGAGGGCGGGAGGGTGGAGTTCTTC.

The sample holds a few counts of this clonotype. The genes are TRBV28 and TRBJ2-3; 16 bases are shared with TRBD2. The V gene's germline CDR1 is MDHEN and CDR2 SYDVKM. J was trimmed by 3 bases and V by 7 bases; bases with no gene match: 13. This CDR3 comprises 19 residues. CDR3 nucleotide sequence: TGTGCCAGCACCGAATCGGGACTAGCGGGGGGGAGTGTGACAGATACGCAGTATTTT. Translation gives CASTESGLAGGSVTDTQYF.

This clonotype was counted between two and nine times. This sequence joins TRBV7-6 and TRBJ1-1; D ambiguous. Trimming removed 1 base from V and 1 base from J, with 10 bases in between. From germline, CDR1 is SGHVS and CDR2 FNYEAQ. The CDR3 has 15 residues. The CDR3 here is CASSLDAVTNTEAFF. The CDR3 DNA is TGTGCCAGCAGCTTAGATGCGGTGACGAACACTGAAGCTTTCTTT.

The chain recombines TRBV6-4 with TRBJ1-2; 8 nucleotides align to TRBD1. The CDR3 loop spans 14 amino acids. From germline, CDR1 is MRHNA and CDR2 SNTAGT. V shed 6 bases and J 0 bases; nucleotides not matched to a gene: 3. The CDR3 protein is CASSPGQANYGYTF. The CDR3 nucleotides read TGTGCCAGCAGCCCGGGACAGGCTAACTATGGCTACACCTTC.

This clonotype occurred many times. This chain connects TRBV20-1 to TRBJ2-7, with 10 bases lining up with TRBD2. CDR3 length equals 13 residues. With 6 bases clipped from V and 7 bases from J, the junction kept 9 bases outside the gene matches. Looked up from germline, CDR1 is DFQATT and CDR2 is SNEGSKA (reference sequence). The CDR3 coding sequence is TGCAGTGCATCCGGGACTAGCGAGCGGGAGCAGTACTTC. It encodes CSASGTSEREQYF.

This chain uses TRBV7-3 with TRBJ2-2, with D hard to call. This CDR3 region has 14 residues. Germline V CDR1 and CDR2: SGHTA, FQGTGA. V gave up 1 base and J gave up 4 bases, with 7 bases separating them. This CDR3 reads CASSLIYGTGELFF. The CDR3 nucleotides are TGTGCCAGCAGCTTAATCTACGGCACCGGGGAGCTGTTTTTT.

The CDR3 nucleotides read TGTGCCAGCAGCTTAACACTTTACACTGAAGCTTTCTTT. This encodes CASSLTLYTEAFF. This rearrangement joins TRBV7-2 to TRBJ1-1; unclear D gene. With 2 bases removed from V and 3 bases from J, the gap between germline ends came to 7 bases. Looked up from germline, CDR1 is SGHTA and CDR2 is FQGNSA. The CDR3 runs 13 residues. The full variable domain, rest sourced from reference TRBV7-2 and TRBJ1-1, is GAGVSQSPSNKVTEKGKDVELRCDPISGHTALYWYRQSLGQGLEFLIYFQGNSAPDKSGLPSDRFSAERTGGSVSTLTIQRTQQEDSAVYLCASSLTLYTEAFFGQGTRLTVV.

The CDR3 DNA sequence: TGTGCCAGCAGCGTAGCCAGCGGGGGGCGAGAGCAGTACTTC. Translating it yields CASSVASGGREQYF. The rearrangement joins TRBV9 to TRBJ2-7; 9 bases align to TRBD2. CDR1 SGDLS and CDR2 YYNGEE come from the germline V gene. This CDR3 spans 14 amino acids. V lost 0 bases, J lost 7 bases, and 5 bases stayed unmatched. Based on the CDR3 plus reference TRBV9 and TRBJ2-7, the full variable domain is DSGVTQTPKHLITATGQRVTLRCSPRSGDLSVYWYQQSLDQGLQFLIQYYNGEERAKGNILERFSAQQFPDLHSELNLSSLELGDSALYFCASSVASGGREQYFGPGTRLTVT.

This clonotype was counted at least ten times. The chain links TRBV12-3 or TRBV12-4 to TRBJ2-2; D perhaps matches TRBD1 (5 bases). Trimming cost V 4 bases and J 7 bases, with 10 bases left between them. This CDR3 contains 13 residues. In DNA, the CDR3 is TGTGCCAGCAGTTCCGCTAGGGGCGGGGAGCTGTTTTTT. The encoded protein is CASSSARGGELFF.

This clonotype was picked up a small number of times. CDR3: CASSSDQETQYF. The DNA for the CDR3 is TGTGCCAGCAGTTCGGACCAAGAGACCCAGTACTTC. The rearrangement joins TRBV12-3 or TRBV12-4 to TRBJ2-5; no reliable D call. With 4 bases removed from V and 0 bases from J, the gap between germline ends came to 3 bases. This CDR3 is 12 amino acids long.